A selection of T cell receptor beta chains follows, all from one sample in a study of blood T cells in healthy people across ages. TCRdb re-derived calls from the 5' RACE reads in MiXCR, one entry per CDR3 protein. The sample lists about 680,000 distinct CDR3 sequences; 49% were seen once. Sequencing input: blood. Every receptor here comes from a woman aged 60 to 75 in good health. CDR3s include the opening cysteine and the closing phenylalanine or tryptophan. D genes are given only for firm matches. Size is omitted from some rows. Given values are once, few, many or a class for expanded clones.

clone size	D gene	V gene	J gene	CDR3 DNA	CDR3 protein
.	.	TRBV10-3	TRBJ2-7	TGTGCCATCAGTGAGGGGATGTCCTACGAGCAGTACTTC	CAISEGMSYEQYF
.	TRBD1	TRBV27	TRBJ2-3	TGTGCCAGCAGTTCCCAGGACAGGGGGACGAATACGCAGTATTTT	CASSSQDRGTNTQYF
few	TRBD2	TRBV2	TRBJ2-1	TGTGCCAGTAATGGTTTCCGGGACAAGGACACGCAAAGGACTAGCGATCGCTCCTACAATGAGCAGTTCTTC	CASNGFRDKDTQRTSDRSYNEQFF
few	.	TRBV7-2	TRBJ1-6	TGTGCCAGCAGCAAGGCCAGTGGCCTTAATTCACCCCTCCACTTT	CASSKASGLNSPLHF
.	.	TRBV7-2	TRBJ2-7	TGTGCCAGCAGCTTAAGGTCAGAGTTCCCGTACGAGCAGTACTTC	CASSLRSEFPYEQYF
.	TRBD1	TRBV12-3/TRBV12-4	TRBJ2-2	TGTGCCAGCAGACCACAGGGGGCGTTAACCGGGGAGCTGTTTTTT	CASRPQGALTGELFF
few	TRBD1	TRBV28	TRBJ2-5	TGTGCCAGCAGTCCGGGACAGTTGAAAGAGACCCAGTACTTC	CASSPGQLKETQYF
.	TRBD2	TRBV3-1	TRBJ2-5	TGTGCCAGCAGCGCTCAACTAGCGGGACTCCAAGAGACCCAGTACTTC	CASSAQLAGLQETQYF
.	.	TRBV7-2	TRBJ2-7	TGTGCCAGCAGCCGCCTGCTAGGGGCCGACGAGCAGTACTTC	CASSRLLGADEQYF
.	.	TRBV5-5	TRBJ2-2	TGTGCCAGCAGCTTGACCCTGGGGCCCGGGGAGCTGTTTTTT	CASSLTLGPGELFF
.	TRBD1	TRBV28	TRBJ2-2	TGTGCCAGCAGTTTGTTCGGGACAGGGTTGACCGGGGAGCTGTTTTTT	CASSLFGTGLTGELFF
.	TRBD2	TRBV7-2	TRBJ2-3	TGTGCCAGCAGCTTCCCGGGACTAGCAGGAGATACGCAGTATTTT	CASSFPGLAGDTQYF
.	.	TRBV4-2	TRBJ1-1	TGTGCCAGCAGCCAAGAAGGGGAACAGGGTAGTAAAGCTTTCTTT	CASSQEGEQGSKAFF
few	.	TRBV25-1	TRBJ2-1	TGTGCCAGCAGTGAACCGGGAAGGAATGAGCAGTTCTTC	CASSEPGRNEQFF
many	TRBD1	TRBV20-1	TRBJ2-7	TGCAGTGCAGCGAAGACAGGGGGGTTTTACGAGCAGTACTTC	CSAAKTGGFYEQYF
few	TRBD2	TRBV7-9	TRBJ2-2	TGTGCCAGCAGCTTCGGGGCTAGCGGGATTATCGGGGAGCTGTTTTTT	CASSFGASGIIGELFF
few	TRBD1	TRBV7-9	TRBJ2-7	TGTGCCAGCAGATCGGGACAGTCCTACGAGCAGTACTTC	CASRSGQSYEQYF
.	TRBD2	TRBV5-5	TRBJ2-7	TGTGCCAGCAGCAACCCTAGCGGGACCCCCTACGAGCAGTACTTC	CASSNPSGTPYEQYF
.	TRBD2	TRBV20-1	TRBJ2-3	TGCAGTGCCCCCCCTTCTAGCGGGATATTCGATACGCAGTATTTT	CSAPPSSGIFDTQYF
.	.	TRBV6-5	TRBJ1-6	TGTGCCAGCAGCCCCGGGACTCTTTCTACCCTCCACTTT	CASSPGTLSTLHF
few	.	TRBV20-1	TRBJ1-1	TGCAGTGCAATGAACACTGAAGCTTTCTTT	CSAMNTEAFF
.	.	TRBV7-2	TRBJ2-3	TGTGCCAGCAGCATGCGCGGCTACAGAAAGACTAGCACAGATACGCAGTATTTT	CASSMRGYRKTSTDTQYF
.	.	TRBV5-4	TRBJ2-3	TGTGCCAGCAGCTTGGATAGCGGCCTGACAGATACGCAGTATTTT	CASSLDSGLTDTQYF
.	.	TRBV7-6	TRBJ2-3	TGTGCCAGCAGCCCGGGGTCTAGCGCAAGCACAGATACGCAGTATTTT	CASSPGSSASTDTQYF
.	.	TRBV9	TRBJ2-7	TGTGCCAGCAGCTCGGGCGGGACCAAGTCCTACGAGCAGTACTTC	CASSSGGTKSYEQYF
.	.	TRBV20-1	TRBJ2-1	TGCAGTGCTAGAGATCACAATGAGCAGTTCTTC	CSARDHNEQFF
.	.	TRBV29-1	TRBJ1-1	TGCAGCGCTGCAGGGATCATGAACACTGAAGCTTTCTTT	CSAAGIMNTEAFF